This note documents a single T cell receptor (beta chain) sequence. Primers: 60 Vbeta forward and 13 Jbeta reverse. The data were produced by immunoSEQ multiplex PCR, yet TCRdb's version contains in-frame clones alone and is incomplete. The sample consists of approximately 150,000 clones, roughly nine tenths of them appearing once. The data derive from a study of cytomegalovirus exposure and HLA in healthy donors. The germline CDR1 and CDR2 sequences are SGHTA and FQGNSA. The CDR3 totals 18 residues. Trimming cost V 5 bases and J 9 bases; bases outside gene matches: 20. The clonotype originates from a woman younger than 45 in good health and CMV-seronegative. This rearrangement joins TRBV7-2 to TRBJ2-3; 10 bases match TRBD2. Source material: PBMCs. The CDR3 sequence: CASSLNPGGASGSPTQYF. The CDR3 coding sequence is TGTGCCAGCAGCCTCAATCCCGGGGGGGCTAGCGGGAGTCCAACGCAGTATTTT.